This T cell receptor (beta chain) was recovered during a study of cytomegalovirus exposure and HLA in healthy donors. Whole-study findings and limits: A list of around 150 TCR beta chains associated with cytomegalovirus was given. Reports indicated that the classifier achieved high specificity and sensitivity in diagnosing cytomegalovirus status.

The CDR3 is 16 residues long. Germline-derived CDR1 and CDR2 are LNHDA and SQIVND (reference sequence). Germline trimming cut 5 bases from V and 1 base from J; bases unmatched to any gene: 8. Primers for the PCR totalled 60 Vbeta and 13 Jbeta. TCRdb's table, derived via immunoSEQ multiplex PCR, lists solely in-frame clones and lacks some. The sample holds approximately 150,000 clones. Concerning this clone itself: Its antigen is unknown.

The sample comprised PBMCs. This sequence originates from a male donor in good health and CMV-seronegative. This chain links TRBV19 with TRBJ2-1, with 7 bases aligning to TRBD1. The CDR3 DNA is TGTGCCAGTAGTCTCTCGGACAGGTATTCCTACAATGAGCAGTTCTTC. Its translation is CASSLSDRYSYNEQFF.